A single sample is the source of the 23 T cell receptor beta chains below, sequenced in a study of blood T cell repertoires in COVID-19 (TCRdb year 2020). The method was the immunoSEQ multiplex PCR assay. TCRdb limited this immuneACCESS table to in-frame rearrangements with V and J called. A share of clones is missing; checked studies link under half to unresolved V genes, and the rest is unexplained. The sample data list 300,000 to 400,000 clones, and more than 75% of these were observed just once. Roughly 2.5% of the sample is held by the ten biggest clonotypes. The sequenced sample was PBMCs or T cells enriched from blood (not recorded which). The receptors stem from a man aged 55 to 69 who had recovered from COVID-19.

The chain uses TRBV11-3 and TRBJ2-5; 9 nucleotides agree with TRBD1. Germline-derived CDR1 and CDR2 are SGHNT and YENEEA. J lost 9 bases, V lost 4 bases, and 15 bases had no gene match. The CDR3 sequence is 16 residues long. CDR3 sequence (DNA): TGTGCCAGCAGCTCTAACCCGGGGGGACAGGGTTTGCCCCAGTACTTC. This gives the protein CASSSNPGGQGLPQYF.

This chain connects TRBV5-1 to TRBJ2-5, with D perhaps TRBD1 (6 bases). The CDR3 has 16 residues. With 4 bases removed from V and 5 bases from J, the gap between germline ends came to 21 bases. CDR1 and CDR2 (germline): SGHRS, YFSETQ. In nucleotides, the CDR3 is TGCGCCAGCAGCCCCAATGACAGGCGGCCGGGGGAGACCCAGTACTTC. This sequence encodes CASSPNDRRPGETQYF.

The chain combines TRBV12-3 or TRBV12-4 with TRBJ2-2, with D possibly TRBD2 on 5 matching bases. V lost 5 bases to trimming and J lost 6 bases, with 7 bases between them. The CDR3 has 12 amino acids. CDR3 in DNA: TGTGCCAGCAGTCGCGGGTCCGGGGAGCTGTTTTTT. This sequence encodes CASSRGSGELFF.

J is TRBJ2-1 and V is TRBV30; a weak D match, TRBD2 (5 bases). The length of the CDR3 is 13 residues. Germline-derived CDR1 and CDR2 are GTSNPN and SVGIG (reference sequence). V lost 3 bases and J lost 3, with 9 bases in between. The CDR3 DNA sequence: TGTGCCTGGAGCCTGACTAACTACAATGAGCAGTTCTTC. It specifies CAWSLTNYNEQFF.

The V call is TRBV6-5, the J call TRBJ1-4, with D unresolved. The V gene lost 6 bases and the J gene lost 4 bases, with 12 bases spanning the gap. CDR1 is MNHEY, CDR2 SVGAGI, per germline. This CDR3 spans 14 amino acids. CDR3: CASRPGLLNEKLFF. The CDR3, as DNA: TGTGCCAGCAGACCGGGATTGCTTAATGAAAAACTGTTTTTT.

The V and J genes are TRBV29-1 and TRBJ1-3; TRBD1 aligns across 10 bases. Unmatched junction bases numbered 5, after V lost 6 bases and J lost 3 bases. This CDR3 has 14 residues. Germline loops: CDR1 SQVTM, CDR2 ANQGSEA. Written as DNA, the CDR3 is TGCAGCGTCGCGGGACAGGGGTATGGAAACACCATATATTTT. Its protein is CSVAGQGYGNTIYF.

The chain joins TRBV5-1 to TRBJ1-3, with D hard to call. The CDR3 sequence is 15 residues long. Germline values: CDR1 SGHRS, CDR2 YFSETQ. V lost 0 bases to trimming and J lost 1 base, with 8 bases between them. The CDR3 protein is CASSLGGISGNTIYF. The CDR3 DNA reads TGCGCCAGCAGCTTGGGCGGGATTTCTGGAAACACCATATATTTT.

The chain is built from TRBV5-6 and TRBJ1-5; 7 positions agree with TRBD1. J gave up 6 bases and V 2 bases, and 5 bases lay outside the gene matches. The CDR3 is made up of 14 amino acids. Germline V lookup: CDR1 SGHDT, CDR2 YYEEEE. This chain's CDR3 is CASSLGQVPQPQHF. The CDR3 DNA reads TGTGCCAGCAGCTTAGGACAGGTTCCTCAGCCCCAGCATTTT.

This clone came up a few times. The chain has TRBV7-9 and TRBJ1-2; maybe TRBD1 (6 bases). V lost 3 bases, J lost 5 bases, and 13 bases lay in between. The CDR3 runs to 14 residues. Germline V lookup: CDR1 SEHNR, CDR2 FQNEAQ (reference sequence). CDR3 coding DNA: TGTGCCAGCAGCTTGGGCAGGGGCCCATATGGCTACACCTTC. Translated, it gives CASSLGRGPYGYTF.

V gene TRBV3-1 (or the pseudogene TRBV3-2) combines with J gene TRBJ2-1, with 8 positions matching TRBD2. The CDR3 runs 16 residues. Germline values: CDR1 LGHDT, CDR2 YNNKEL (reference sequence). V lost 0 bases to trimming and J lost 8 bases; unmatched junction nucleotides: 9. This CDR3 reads CASSQERTSFGHEQFF. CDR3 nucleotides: TGTGCCAGCAGCCAAGAGCGGACTAGCTTCGGCCATGAGCAGTTCTTC.

The CDR3 DNA sequence: TGTGCCAGCAGTGAATACGCGGGCTACGAGCAGTACTTC. Amino acids: CASSEYAGYEQYF. The chain uses TRBV2 and TRBJ2-7, with D possibly TRBD2 on 5 matching bases. The CDR3 has 13 residues. Trimming removed 2 bases at V and 3 bases at J, with 8 bases between. Looked up from germline, CDR1 is SNHLY and CDR2 is FYNNEI. Complete variable domain (other parts from reference TRBV2 and TRBJ2-7): EPEVTQTPSHQVTQMGQEVILRCVPISNHLYFYWYRQILGQKVEFLVSFYNNEISEKSEIFDDQFSVERPDGSNFTLKIRSTKLEDSAMYFCASSEYAGYEQYFGPGTRLTVT.

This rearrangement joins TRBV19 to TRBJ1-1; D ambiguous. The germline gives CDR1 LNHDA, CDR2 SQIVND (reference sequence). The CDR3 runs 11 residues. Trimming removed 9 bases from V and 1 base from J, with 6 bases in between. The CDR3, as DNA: TGTGCCAGCGTCAGGAACACTGAAGCTTTCTTT. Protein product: CASVRNTEAFF.

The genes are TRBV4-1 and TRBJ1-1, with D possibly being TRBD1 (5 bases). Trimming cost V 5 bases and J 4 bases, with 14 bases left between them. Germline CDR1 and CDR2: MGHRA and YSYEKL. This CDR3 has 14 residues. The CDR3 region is CASSWQGQSTEAFF. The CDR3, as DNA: TGCGCCAGCAGCTGGCAGGGCCAGAGCACTGAAGCTTTCTTT.

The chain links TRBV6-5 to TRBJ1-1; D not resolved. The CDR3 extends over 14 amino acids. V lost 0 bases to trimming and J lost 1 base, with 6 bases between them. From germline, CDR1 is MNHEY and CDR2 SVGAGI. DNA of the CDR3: TGTGCCAGCAGTTACTCTGCTAGGAACACTGAAGCTTTCTTT. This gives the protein CASSYSARNTEAFF.

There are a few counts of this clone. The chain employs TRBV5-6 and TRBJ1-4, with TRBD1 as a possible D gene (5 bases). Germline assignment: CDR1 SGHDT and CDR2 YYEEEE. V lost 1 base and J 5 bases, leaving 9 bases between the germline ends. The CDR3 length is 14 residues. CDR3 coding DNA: TGTGCCAGCAGCTTGTCGGGGGTCAATGAAAAACTGTTTTTT. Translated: CASSLSGVNEKLFF. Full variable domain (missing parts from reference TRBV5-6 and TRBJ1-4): DAGVTQSPTHLIKTRGQQVTLRCSPKSGHDTVSWYQQALGQGPQFIFQYYEEEERQRGNFPDRFSGHQFPNYSSELNVNALLLGDSALYLCASSLSGVNEKLFFGSGTQLSVL.

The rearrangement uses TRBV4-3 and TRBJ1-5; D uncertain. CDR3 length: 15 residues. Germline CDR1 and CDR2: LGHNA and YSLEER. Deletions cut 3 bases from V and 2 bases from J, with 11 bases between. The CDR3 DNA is TGCGCCAGCAGCCACTCCGCCTCGGGCAATCAGCCCCAGCATTTT. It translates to CASSHSASGNQPQHF.

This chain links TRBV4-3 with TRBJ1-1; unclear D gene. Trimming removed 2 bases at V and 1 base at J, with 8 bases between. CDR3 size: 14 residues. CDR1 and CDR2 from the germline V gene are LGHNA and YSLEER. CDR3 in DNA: TGCGCCAGCAGCCAAAATGCGGGGAACACTGAAGCTTTCTTT. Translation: CASSQNAGNTEAFF.

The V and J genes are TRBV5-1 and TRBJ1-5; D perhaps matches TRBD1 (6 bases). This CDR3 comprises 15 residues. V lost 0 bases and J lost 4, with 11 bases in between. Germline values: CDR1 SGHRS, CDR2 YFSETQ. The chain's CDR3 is CASSLGPDRNQPQHF. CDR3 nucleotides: TGCGCCAGCAGCTTGGGTCCGGACAGAAATCAGCCCCAGCATTTT.

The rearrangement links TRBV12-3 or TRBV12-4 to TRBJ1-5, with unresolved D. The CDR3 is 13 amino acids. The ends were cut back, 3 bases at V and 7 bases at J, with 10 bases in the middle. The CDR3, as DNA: TGTGCCAGCAGTTTCGGAGGGAACCAGCCCCAGCATTTT. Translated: CASSFGGNQPQHF.

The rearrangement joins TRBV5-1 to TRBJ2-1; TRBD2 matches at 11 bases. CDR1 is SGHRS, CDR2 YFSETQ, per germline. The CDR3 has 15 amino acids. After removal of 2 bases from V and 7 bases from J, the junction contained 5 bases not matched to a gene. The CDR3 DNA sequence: TGCGCCAGCAGCTTTCTTAGCGGGAGGGTGAATGAGCAGTTCTTC. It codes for CASSFLSGRVNEQFF.

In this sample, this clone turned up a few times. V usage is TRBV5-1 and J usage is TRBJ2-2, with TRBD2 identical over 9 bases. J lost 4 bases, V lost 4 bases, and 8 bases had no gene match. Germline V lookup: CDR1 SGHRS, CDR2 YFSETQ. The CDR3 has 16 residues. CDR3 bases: TGCGCCAGCAGCCCTCTGGGACTAGCTACCACCGGGGAGCTGTTTTTT. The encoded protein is CASSPLGLATTGELFF.

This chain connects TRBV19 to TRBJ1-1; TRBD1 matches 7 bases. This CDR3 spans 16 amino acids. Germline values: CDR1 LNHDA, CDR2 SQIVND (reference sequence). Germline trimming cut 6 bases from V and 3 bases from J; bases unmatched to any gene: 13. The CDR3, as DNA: TGTGCCAGTAGGTGGGCGGGACAGCCCACGGACACTGAAGCTTTCTTT. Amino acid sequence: CASRWAGQPTDTEAFF. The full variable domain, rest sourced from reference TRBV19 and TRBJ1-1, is DGGITQSPKYLFRKEGQNVTLSCEQNLNHDAMYWYRQDPGQGLRLIYYSQIVNDFQKGDIAEGYSVSREKKESFPLTVTSAQKNPTAFYLCASRWAGQPTDTEAFFGQGTRLTVV.

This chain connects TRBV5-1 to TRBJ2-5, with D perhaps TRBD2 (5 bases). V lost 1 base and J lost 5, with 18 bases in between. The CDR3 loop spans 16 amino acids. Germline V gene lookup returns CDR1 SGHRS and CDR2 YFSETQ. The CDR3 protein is CASSLRLAGVGETQYF. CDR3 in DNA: TGCGCCAGCAGCTTGAGGTTGGCCGGGGTCGGGGAGACCCAGTACTTC.